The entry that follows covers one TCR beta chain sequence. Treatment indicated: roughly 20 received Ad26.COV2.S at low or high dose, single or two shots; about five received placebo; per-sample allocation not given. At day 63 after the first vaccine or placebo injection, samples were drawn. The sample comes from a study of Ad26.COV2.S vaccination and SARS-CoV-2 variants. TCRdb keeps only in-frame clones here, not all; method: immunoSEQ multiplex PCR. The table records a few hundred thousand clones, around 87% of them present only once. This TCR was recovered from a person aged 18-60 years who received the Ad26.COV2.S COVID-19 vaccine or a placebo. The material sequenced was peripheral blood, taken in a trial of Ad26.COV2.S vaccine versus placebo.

The CDR3 reads CASSQSGSSYEQYF. The CDR3 DNA reads as TGTGCCAGCAGCCAAAGCGGGAGTTCCTACGAGCAGTACTTC. The chain combines TRBV14 with TRBJ2-7; 8 positions agree with TRBD2. The J segment lost 1 base and the V segment lost 2 bases, leaving 1 base of the junction unmatched. The CDR3 length is 14 residues. Germline lookup yields CDR1 SGHDN and CDR2 FVKESK.